Listed below are T cell receptor beta chains from one sample, sequenced in a study of cytomegalovirus exposure and HLA in healthy donors. Here immunoSEQ multiplex PCR was the method, and the copy in TCRdb shows in-frame clones only, minus some. The data contain about 190,000 clones, roughly 80% of them singletons. The specimen was PBMCs. Receptor source: a woman younger than 45 in good health and CMV-seropositive. Each CDR3 is given with its conserved first and last residue. The order of the fields is CDR3 length, V gene, clone size, D gene, J gene, CDR3 DNA, CDR3 protein. A D gene is named only where the DNA matches it firmly. Some rows have no size entry. The others give once, few or many, or a class for an expanded clone.

len: 15
v_gene: TRBV5-5
abundance: once
d_gene: TRBD1
j_gene: TRBJ2-7
CDR3nt: TGTGCCAGCAGCTTGCGACAGGGAAGGAACTACGAGCAGTACTTC
CDR3aa: CASSLRQGRNYEQYF

len: 16
v_gene: TRBV5-4
abundance: -
d_gene: TRBD2
j_gene: TRBJ2-7
CDR3nt: TGTGCCAGCAGCTTGGCCAGGGCTAGCGGGGCCTACGAGCAGTACTTC
CDR3aa: CASSLARASGAYEQYF

len: 16
v_gene: TRBV5-1
abundance: -
d_gene: -
j_gene: TRBJ2-1
CDR3nt: TGCGCCAGCAGCTTGGGTGGAGGCGGAACCTACAATGAGCAGTTCTTC
CDR3aa: CASSLGGGGTYNEQFF

len: 17
v_gene: TRBV25-1
abundance: -
d_gene: TRBD2
j_gene: TRBJ2-1
CDR3nt: TGTGCCAGCAGTGCTCCACTAGCGGGAGTGGGTAAAGATGAGCAGTTCTTC
CDR3aa: CASSAPLAGVGKDEQFF

len: 15
v_gene: TRBV9
abundance: few
d_gene: TRBD2
j_gene: TRBJ2-5
CDR3nt: TGTGCCAGCAGCACCGCTAGCGGGCTTCAAGAGACCCAGTACTTC
CDR3aa: CASSTASGLQETQYF

len: 13
v_gene: TRBV6-5
abundance: -
d_gene: -
j_gene: TRBJ1-2
CDR3nt: TGTGCCAGCAGAAAACAGGGTGGCTATGGCTACACCTTC
CDR3aa: CASRKQGGYGYTF

len: 16
v_gene: TRBV5-4
abundance: -
d_gene: -
j_gene: TRBJ2-1
CDR3nt: TGTGCCAGCAGCTCCCCCTCCCGCGGGGGCAACAATGAGCAGTTCTTC
CDR3aa: CASSSPSRGGNNEQFF

len: 15
v_gene: TRBV11-2
abundance: -
d_gene: -
j_gene: TRBJ2-7
CDR3nt: TGTGCCAGCAGCTTAGATCAGGGGACATTATACGAGCAGTACTTC
CDR3aa: CASSLDQGTLYEQYF

len: 15
v_gene: TRBV7-7
abundance: once
d_gene: -
j_gene: TRBJ1-2
CDR3nt: TGTGCTAGCAGCTCCCCGATTCCGTCGAGCTATGGCTACACCTTC
CDR3aa: CASSSPIPSSYGYTF

len: 12
v_gene: TRBV7-2
abundance: few
d_gene: -
j_gene: TRBJ2-7
CDR3nt: TGTGCCAGCAGCCACAATTCGTACGAGCAGTACTTC
CDR3aa: CASSHNSYEQYF

len: 15
v_gene: TRBV11-2
abundance: -
d_gene: TRBD2
j_gene: TRBJ2-5
CDR3nt: TGTGCCAGCAGCTACGGGACTAGCAGAAGAGAGACCCAGTACTTC
CDR3aa: CASSYGTSRRETQYF

len: 15
v_gene: TRBV19
abundance: -
d_gene: -
j_gene: TRBJ1-4
CDR3nt: TGTGCCAGTAGTACAGCCTTAAAACGCGGTGAAAAACTGTTTTTT
CDR3aa: CASSTALKRGEKLFF

len: 15
v_gene: TRBV6-4
abundance: -
d_gene: TRBD2
j_gene: TRBJ2-1
CDR3nt: TGTGCCAGCAGTGAAGGACTAGCGACGAACAATGAGCAGTTCTTC
CDR3aa: CASSEGLATNNEQFF

len: 15
v_gene: TRBV14
abundance: -
d_gene: -
j_gene: TRBJ1-1
CDR3nt: TGTGCCAGCAGGTCATGGCGGGGGGGCGTCACTGAAGCTTTCTTT
CDR3aa: CASRSWRGGVTEAFF

len: 15
v_gene: TRBV19
abundance: -
d_gene: -
j_gene: TRBJ1-5
CDR3nt: TGTGCCAGTAGTGAGGAGACAGCGGGTTATCAGCCCCAGCATTTT
CDR3aa: CASSEETAGYQPQHF

len: 13
v_gene: TRBV7-9
abundance: -
d_gene: -
j_gene: TRBJ2-1
CDR3nt: TGTGCCAGCAGCTTATCTGGGCGCGATGAGCAGTTCTTC
CDR3aa: CASSLSGRDEQFF

len: 14
v_gene: TRBV25-1
abundance: -
d_gene: -
j_gene: TRBJ2-7
CDR3nt: TGTGCCAGCAGTGAAGGAGGGGCGGTAGGTGAGCAGTACTTC
CDR3aa: CASSEGGAVGEQYF

len: 16
v_gene: TRBV28
abundance: -
d_gene: TRBD1
j_gene: TRBJ2-7
CDR3nt: TGTGCCAGCAGTTATGAGGGACAGGGATTTACCGACGAGCAGTACTTC
CDR3aa: CASSYEGQGFTDEQYF

len: 12
v_gene: TRBV7-9
abundance: -
d_gene: -
j_gene: TRBJ2-1
CDR3nt: TGTGCCAGCAGCTTATATAACAATGAGCAGTTCTTC
CDR3aa: CASSLYNNEQFF

len: 14
v_gene: TRBV27
abundance: -
d_gene: TRBD1
j_gene: TRBJ2-1
CDR3nt: TGTGCCAGCAGTCACCGGACAGGGAGTAATGAGCAGTTCTTC
CDR3aa: CASSHRTGSNEQFF